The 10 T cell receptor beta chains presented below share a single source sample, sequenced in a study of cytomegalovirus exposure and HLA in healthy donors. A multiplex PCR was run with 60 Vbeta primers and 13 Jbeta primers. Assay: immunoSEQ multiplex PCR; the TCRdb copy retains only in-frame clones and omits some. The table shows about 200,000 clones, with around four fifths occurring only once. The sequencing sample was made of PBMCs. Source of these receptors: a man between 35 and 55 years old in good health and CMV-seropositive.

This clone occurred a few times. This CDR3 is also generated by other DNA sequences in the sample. The CDR3 reads CASSYSGGEQYF. The CDR3 nucleotides read TGTGCCAGCAGTTACTCGGGGGGCGAGCAGTACTTC. The chain uses TRBV6-5 and TRBJ2-7; tentative D call: TRBD2 (6 bases). Germline lookup yields CDR1 MNHEY and CDR2 SVGAGI. Trimming shortened V by 0 bases and J by 6 bases, and 6 bases separated the two germline ends. The CDR3 totals 12 residues.

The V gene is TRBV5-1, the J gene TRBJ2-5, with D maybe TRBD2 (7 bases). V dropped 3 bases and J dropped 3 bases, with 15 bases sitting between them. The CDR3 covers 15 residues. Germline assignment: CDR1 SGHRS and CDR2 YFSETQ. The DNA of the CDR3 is TGCGCCAGCAGCTCCCGACGGGGGGCGGAAGAGACCCAGTACTTC. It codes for CASSSRRGAEETQYF.

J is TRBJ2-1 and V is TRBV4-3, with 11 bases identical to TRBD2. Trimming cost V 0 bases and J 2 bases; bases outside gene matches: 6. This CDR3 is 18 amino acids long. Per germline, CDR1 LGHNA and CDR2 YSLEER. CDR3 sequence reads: CASSQDHDSGRAYNEQFF. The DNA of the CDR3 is TGCGCCAGCAGCCAAGATCACGATAGCGGGAGGGCCTACAATGAGCAGTTCTTC.

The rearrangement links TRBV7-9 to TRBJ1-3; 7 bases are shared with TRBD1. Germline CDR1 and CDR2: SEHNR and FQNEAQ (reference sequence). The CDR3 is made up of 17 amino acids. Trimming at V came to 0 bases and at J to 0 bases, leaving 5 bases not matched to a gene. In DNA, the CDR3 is TGTGCCAGCAGCTTAGCCCCAGACAGGGACTCTGGAAACACCATATATTTT. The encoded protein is CASSLAPDRDSGNTIYF.

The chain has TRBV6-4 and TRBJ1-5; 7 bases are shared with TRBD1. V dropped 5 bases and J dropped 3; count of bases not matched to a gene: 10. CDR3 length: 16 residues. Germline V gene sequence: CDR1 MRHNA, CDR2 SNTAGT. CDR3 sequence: CASSPFPGQTNQPQHF. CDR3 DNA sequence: TGTGCCAGCAGTCCTTTTCCGGGACAGACCAATCAGCCCCAGCATTTT.

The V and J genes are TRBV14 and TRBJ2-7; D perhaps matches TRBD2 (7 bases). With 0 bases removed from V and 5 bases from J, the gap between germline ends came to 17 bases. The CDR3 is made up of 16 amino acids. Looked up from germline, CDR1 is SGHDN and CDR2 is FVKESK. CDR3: CASSQDKGEGPNEQYF. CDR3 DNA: TGTGCCAGCAGCCAAGATAAGGGGGAGGGCCCGAACGAGCAGTACTTC.

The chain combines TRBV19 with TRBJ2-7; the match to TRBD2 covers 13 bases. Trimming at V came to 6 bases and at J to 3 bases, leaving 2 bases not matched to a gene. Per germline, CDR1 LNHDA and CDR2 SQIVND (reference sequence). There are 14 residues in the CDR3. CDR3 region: CASSWTSGGYEQYF. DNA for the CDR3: TGTGCCAGTAGCTGGACTAGCGGGGGCTACGAGCAGTACTTC.

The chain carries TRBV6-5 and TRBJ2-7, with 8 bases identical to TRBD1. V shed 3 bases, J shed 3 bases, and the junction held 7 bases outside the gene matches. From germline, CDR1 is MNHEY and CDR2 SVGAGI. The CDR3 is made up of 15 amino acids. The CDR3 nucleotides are TGTGCCAGCAGTTATTCAGGACAGGGAAACTACGAGCAGTACTTC. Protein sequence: CASSYSGQGNYEQYF.

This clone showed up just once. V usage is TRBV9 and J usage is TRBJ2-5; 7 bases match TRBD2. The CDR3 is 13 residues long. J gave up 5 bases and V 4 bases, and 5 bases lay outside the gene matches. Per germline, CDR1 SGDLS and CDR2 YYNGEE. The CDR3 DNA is TGTGCCAGCAGCCCCGGGGGGACGGAGACCCAGTACTTC. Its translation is CASSPGGTETQYF.

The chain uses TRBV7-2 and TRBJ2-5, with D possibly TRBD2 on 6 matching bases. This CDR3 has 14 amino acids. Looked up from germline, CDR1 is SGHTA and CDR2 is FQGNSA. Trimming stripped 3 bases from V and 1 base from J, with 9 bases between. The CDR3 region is CASSLGGIQETQYF. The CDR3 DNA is TGTGCCAGCAGCTTGGGAGGCATCCAAGAGACCCAGTACTTC.